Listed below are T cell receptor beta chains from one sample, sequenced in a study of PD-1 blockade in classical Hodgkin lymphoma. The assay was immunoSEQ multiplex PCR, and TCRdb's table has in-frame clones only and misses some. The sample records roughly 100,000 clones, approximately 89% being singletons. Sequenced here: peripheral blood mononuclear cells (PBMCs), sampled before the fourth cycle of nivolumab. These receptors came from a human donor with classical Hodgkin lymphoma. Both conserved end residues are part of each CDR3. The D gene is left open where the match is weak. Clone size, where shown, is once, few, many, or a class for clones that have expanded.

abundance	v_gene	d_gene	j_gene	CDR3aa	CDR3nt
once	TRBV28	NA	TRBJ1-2	CASSFGVGGNTF	TGTGCCAGCAGTTTCGGGGTTGGAGGGAACACCTTC
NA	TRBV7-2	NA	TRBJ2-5	CASSLAGAQETQYF	TGTGCCAGCAGCTTAGCGGGAGCTCAAGAGACCCAGTACTTC
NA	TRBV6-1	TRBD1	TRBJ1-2	CASTSGQGRFGYTF	TGTGCCAGCACCTCGGGACAGGGGAGGTTTGGCTACACCTTC
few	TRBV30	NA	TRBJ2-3	CAWSVTPGGTDTQYF	TGTGCCTGGAGTGTAACCCCCGGGGGCACAGATACGCAGTATTTT
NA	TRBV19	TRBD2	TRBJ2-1	CASSIEPGLAGLSSYNEQFF	TGTGCCAGTAGTATTGAACCGGGACTAGCGGGACTCAGCTCCTACAATGAGCAGTTCTTC
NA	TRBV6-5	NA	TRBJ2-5	CASSSPGLQETQYF	TGTGCCAGCAGTTCCCCTGGGCTCCAAGAGACCCAGTACTTC
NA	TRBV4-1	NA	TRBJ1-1	CASSHFGQPDFMNTEAFF	TGCGCCAGCAGCCATTTCGGGCAGCCGGACTTCATGAACACTGAAGCTTTCTTT
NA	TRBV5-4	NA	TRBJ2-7	CASSLVSAPTEQYF	TGTGCCAGCAGCTTGGTATCGGCCCCCACCGAGCAGTACTTC
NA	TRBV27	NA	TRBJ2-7	CASSLTRDSYEQYF	TGTGCCAGCAGTTTAACCCGGGACTCCTACGAGCAGTACTTC
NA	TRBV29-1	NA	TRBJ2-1	CSVAAISSYNEQFF	TGCAGCGTTGCTGCGATTAGCTCCTACAATGAGCAGTTCTTC
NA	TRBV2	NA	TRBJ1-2	CASRAGTYGYTF	TGTGCCAGCAGGGCCGGGACCTATGGCTACACCTTC
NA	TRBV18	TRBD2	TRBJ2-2	CASSPKINLTSGANTGELFF	TGTGCCAGCTCACCAAAAATTAACTTGACTAGCGGGGCGAACACCGGGGAGCTGTTTTTT
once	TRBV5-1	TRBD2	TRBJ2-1	CASSPSGDFYNEQFF	TGCGCCAGCAGCCCTAGCGGGGACTTCTACAATGAGCAGTTCTTC
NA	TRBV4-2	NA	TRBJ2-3	CASSQGAGESDTQYF	TGTGCCAGCAGCCAAGGTGCAGGGGAGTCAGATACGCAGTATTTT
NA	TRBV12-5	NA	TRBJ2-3	CASGPPNTQYF	TGTGCTAGTGGTCCACCAAATACGCAGTATTTT
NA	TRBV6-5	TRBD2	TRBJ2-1	CASRGTSGSSEFF	TGTGCCAGCAGGGGGACTAGCGGGAGTTCTGAGTTCTTC
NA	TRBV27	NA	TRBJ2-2	CATGRLSGELFF	TGTGCCACCGGGCGCCTCTCCGGGGAGCTGTTTTTT
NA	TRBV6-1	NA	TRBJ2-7	CASSERIGYEQYF	TGTGCCAGCAGTGAACGGATTGGCTACGAGCAGTACTTC
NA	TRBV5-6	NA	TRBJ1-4	CASSSGGGPSKLFF	TGTGCCAGCAGTTCCGGCGGGGGGCCGTCTAAACTGTTTTTT
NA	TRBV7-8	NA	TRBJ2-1	CASSPLAGMGYNEQFF	TGTGCCAGCAGCCCCTTAGCAGGGATGGGCTACAATGAGCAGTTCTTC
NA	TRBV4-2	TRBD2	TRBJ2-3	CASSQDGLAGEVDTQYF	TGTGCCAGCAGCCAAGATGGACTAGCGGGAGAGGTAGATACGCAGTATTTT
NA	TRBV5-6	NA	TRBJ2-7	CASSDVRDLSYEQYF	TGTGCCAGCAGCGACGTTCGGGACTTATCCTACGAGCAGTACTTC
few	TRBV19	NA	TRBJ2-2	CATEGYTGELFF	TGTGCCACCGAGGGGTACACCGGGGAGCTGTTTTTT
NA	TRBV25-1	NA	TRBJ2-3	CASSPVGSERTYTDTQYF	TGTGCCAGCAGCCCGGTAGGGTCCGAGCGGACCTACACAGATACGCAGTATTTT
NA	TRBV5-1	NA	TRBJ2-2	CASSLGGGRTGELFF	TGCGCCAGCAGCCTCGGGGGAGGTAGAACCGGGGAGCTGTTTTTT
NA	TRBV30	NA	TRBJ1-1	CAWSRGAGTEAFF	TGTGCCTGGAGCCGGGGGGCGGGGACTGAAGCTTTCTTT
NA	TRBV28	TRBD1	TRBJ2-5	CASRSTGDETQYF	TGTGCCAGCAGATCGACAGGGGACGAGACCCAGTACTTC